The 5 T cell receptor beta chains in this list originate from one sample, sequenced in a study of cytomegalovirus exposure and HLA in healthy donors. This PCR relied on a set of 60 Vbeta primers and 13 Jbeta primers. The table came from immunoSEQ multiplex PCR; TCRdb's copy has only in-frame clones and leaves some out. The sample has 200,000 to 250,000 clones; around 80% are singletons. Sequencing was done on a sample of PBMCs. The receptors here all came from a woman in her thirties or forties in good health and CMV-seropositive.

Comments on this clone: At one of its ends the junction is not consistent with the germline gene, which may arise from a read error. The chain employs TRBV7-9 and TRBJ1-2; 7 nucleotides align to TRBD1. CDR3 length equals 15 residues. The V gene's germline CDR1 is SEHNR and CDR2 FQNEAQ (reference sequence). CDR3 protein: CSSSVSTGLTYGYTF. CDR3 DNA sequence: TGTTCCAGCAGCGTCTCGACAGGGTTAACCTATGGCTACACCTTC.

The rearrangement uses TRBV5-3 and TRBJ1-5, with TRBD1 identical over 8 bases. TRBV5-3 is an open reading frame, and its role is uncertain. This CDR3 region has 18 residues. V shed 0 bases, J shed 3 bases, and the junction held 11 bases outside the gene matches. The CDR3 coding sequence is TGTGCCAGAAGCTTGGTGGGAGGGACAGGTTTGATCAATCAGCCCCAGCATTTT. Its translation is CARSLVGGTGLINQPQHF.

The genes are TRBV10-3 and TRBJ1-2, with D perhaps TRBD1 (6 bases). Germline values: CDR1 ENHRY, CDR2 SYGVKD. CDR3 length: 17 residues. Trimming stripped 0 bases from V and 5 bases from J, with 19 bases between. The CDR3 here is CAISESTADRTLYGYTF. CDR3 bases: TGTGCCATCAGTGAGTCGACCGCAGACAGGACTCTATATGGCTACACCTTC.

The CDR3 DNA reads TGTGCCAGCAGCCAAGAGGTCGAAGGGGCTCTATACAATGAGCAGTTCTTC. Protein: CASSQEVEGALYNEQFF. The V and J genes are TRBV4-2 and TRBJ2-1, with D perhaps TRBD1 (5 bases). In germline, CDR1 is LGHNA, CDR2 YNFKEQ. CDR3 length: 17 residues. Trimming removed 0 bases at V and 4 bases at J, with 16 bases between.

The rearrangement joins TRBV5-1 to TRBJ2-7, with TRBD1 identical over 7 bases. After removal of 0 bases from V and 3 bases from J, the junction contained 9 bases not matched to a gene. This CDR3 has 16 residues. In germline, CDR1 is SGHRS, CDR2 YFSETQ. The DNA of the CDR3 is TGCGCCAGCAGCTTGGATGTCGTCGGACAGGACTACGAGCAGTACTTC. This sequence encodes CASSLDVVGQDYEQYF.